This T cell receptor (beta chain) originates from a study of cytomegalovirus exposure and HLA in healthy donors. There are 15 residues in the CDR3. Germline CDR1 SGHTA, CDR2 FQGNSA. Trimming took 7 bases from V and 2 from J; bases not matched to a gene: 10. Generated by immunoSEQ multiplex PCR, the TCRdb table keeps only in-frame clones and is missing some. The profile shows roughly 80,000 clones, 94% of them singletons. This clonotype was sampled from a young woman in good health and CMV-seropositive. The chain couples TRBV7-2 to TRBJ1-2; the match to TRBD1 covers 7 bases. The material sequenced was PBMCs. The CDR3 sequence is CASIMDSGGNYGYTF. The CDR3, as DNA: TGTGCCAGCATTATGGATTCAGGGGGAAACTATGGCTACACCTTC.